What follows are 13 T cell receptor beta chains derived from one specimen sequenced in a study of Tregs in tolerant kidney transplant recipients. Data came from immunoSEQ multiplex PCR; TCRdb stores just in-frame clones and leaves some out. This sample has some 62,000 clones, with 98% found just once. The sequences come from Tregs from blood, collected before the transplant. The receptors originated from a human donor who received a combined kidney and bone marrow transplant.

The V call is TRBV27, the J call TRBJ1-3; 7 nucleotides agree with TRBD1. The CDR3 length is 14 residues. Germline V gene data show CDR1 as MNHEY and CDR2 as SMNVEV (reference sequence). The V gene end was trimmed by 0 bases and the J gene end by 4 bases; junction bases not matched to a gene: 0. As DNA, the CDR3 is TGTGCCAGCAGTTTATCCAGGGGGGGAAACACCATATATTTT. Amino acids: CASSLSRGGNTIYF.

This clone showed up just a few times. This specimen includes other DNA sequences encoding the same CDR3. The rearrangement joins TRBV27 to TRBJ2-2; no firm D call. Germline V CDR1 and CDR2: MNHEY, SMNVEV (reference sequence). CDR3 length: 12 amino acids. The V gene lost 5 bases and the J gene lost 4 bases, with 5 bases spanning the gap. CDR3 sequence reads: CASSILTGELFF. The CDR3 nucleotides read TGTGCCAGCAGTATCCTCACCGGGGAGCTGTTTTTT.

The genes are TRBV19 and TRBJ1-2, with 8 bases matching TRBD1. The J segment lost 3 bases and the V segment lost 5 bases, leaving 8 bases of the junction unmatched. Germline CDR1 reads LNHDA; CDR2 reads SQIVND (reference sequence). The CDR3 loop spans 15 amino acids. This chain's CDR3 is CASSRNGQGDYGYTF. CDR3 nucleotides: TGTGCCAGTAGTCGTAATGGACAGGGAGACTATGGCTACACCTTC. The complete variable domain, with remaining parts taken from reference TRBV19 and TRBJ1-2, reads DGGITQSPKYLFRKEGQNVTLSCEQNLNHDAMYWYRQDPGQGLRLIYYSQIVNDFQKGDIAEGYSVSREKKESFPLTVTSAQKNPTAFYLCASSRNGQGDYGYTFGSGTRLTVV.

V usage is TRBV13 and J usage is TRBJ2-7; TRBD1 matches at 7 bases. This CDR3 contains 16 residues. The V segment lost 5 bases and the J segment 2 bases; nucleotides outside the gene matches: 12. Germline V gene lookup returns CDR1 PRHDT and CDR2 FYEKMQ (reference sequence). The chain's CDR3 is CASSTMRQGETYEQYF. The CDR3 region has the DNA TGTGCCAGCAGCACGATGCGACAGGGTGAAACCTACGAGCAGTACTTC.

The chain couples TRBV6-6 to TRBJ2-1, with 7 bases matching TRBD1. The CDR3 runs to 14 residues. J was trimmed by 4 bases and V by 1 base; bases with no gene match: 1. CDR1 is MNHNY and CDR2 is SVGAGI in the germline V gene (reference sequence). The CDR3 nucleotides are TGTGCCAGCAGTTACTGGGGACAGTACAATGAGCAGTTCTTC. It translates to CASSYWGQYNEQFF.

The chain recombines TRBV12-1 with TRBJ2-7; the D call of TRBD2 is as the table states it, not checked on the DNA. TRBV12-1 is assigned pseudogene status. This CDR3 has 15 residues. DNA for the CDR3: TGTGCCAGCAGCTTTTCCGGGAACCGGGACTACGAGCAGTACTTC. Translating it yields CASSFSGNRDYEQYF.

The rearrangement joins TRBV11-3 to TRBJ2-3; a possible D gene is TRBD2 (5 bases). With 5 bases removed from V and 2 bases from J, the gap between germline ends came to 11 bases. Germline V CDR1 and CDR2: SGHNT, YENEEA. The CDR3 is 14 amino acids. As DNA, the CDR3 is TGTGCCAGCAGCCCCAGGACTGTCACAGATACGCAGTATTTT. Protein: CASSPRTVTDTQYF.

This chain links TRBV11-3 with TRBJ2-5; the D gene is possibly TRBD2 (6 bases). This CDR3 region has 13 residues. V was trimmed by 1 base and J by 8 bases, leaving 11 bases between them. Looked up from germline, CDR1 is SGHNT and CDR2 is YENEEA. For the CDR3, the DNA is TGTGCCAGCAGCTTAGCACTAGCCGACACCCAGTACTTC. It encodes CASSLALADTQYF. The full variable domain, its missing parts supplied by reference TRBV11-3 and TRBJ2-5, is EAGVVQSPRYKIIEKKQPVAFWCNPISGHNTLYWYLQNLGQGPELLIRYENEEAVDDSQLPKDRFSAERLKGVDSTLKIQPAELGDSAVYLCASSLALADTQYFGPGTRLLVL.

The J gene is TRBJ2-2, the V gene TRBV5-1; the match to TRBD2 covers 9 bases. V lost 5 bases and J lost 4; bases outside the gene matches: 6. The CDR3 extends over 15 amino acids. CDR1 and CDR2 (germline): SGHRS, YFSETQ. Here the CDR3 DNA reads TGCGCCAGCAGTCAAGCGGGGGGTAGCACCGGGGAGCTGTTTTTT. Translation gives CASSQAGGSTGELFF. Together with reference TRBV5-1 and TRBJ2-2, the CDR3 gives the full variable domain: KAGVTQTPRYLIKTRGQQVTLSCSPISGHRSVSWYQQTPGQGLQFLFEYFSETQRNKGNFPGRFSGRQFSNSRSEMNVSTLELGDSALYLCASSQAGGSTGELFFGEGSRLTVL.

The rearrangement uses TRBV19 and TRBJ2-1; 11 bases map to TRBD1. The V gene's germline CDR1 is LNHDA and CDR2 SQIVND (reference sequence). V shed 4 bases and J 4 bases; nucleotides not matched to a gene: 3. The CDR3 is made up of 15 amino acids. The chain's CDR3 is CASSKGQGGYNEQFF. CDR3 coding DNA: TGTGCCAGTAGTAAGGGACAGGGGGGATACAATGAGCAGTTCTTC.

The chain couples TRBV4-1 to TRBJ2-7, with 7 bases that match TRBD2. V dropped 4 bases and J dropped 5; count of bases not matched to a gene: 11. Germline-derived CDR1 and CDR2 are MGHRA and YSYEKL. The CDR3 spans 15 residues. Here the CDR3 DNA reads TGCGCCAGCAGCCCTGGGGCGGGAGCCACCCACGAGCAGTACTTC. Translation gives CASSPGAGATHEQYF.

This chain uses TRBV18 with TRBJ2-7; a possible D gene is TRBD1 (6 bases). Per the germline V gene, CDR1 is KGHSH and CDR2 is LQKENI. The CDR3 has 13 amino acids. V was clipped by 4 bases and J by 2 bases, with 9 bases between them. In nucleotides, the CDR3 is TGTGCCAGCTCACACGGACAGCCCTACGAGCAGTACTTC. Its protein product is CASSHGQPYEQYF.

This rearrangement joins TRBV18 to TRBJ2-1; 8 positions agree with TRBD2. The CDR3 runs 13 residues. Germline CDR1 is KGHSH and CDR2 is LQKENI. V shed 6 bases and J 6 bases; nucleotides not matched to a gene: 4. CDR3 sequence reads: CASSLREGNEQFF. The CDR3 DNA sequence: TGTGCCAGCTCCCTCCGGGAGGGCAATGAGCAGTTCTTC.